The sequence of this TCR beta chain was determined in a study of post-analysis software for immune sequencing data. Study-wide findings and caveats: A significant reduction in normalized Chao1 diversity was observed in multiple sclerosis patients versus controls. There were roughly 5 TRBV segments more frequent in patients than controls, and TRBV5-6, TRBV5-1 and TRBV20-1 were among them.

The CDR3 length is 14 residues. Germline CDR1 reads KGHSH; CDR2 reads LQKENI. Built from TCR beta cDNA, the libraries had unique molecular identifiers in them. TCRdb reanalysed the PCR reads using MiXCR and keeps one entry per CDR3 protein. The sample has 750,000 to 950,000 distinct CDR3 sequences; 46% are singletons. On this clonotype: The antigen is unknown.

This sequence originates from a girl aged 10 to 17 with multiple sclerosis. The J gene is TRBJ2-4, the V gene TRBV18, with D possibly matching TRBD1 (5 bases). Matching the DNA end better, TRBJ2-7 makes the J call doubtful. The sample was blood. CDR3 DNA: TGTGCCAGCTCAGGAGCAGGGCACTCCTACGAGCAGTACTTC. Translated, it gives CASSGAGHSYEQYF.